The TCR beta chain described here comes from a study of shared clonotypes between healthy human individuals. Study-wide points: Approximately 5.3% was the fraction of naive CD4 clonotypes found shared across a few donors. In this cohort, only blood was sampled, and tissue repertoires likely differ.

Worth noting for this clone: The antigen is not known.

Sequencing used immunoSEQ multiplex PCR; TCRdb keeps in-frame clones, though not all of them. The repertoire consists of roughly 1,500,000 clones, with approximately 98.5% occurring once and the leading ten covering approximately 0.38%. CDR3 length equals 18 residues. The germline V gene has CDR1 WSHSY and CDR2 SAAADI. With 3 bases clipped from V and 7 bases from J, the junction kept 14 bases outside the gene matches. Splitting of CD4+ cells produced CD45RA+ naive and CD45RA-negative memory subsets. Source material: naive CD4+ T cells sorted from blood. Subset reported: CD45RA+ positively selected. The chain employs TRBV10-2 and TRBJ2-3, with 12 bases fitting TRBD2. The TCR comes from a man aged 25-40 years in good health. CDR3 in amino acids: CASSEKGASGREGNTQYF. CDR3 sequence (DNA): TGCGCCAGCAGTGAAAAAGGTGCTAGCGGGAGGGAGGGGAATACGCAGTATTTT.